This TCR beta chain is drawn from a study of response to subunit inactivated influenza vaccine (dated by TCRdb to between 2018 and 2020). Regarding the complete study: To follow how T cells responded to a trivalent subunit inactivated influenza vaccine, the researchers relied on deep quantitative profiling of the T cell receptor repertoire. General conclusions and limits of the study: The authors suggested that each seasonal influenza vaccination may recruit only a limited number of new T cells.

The CDR3 covers 11 residues, taking in both the cysteine and the phenylalanine. CDR3 DNA only is kept here, 33 bases in frame from base 1. The germline ends are 11 bases apart after V is trimmed by 8 bases and J by 7 bases. CDR1 and CDR2 are read off the germline V gene as MNHEY and SVGEGT. Library method: RT-PCR. The reads were generated on an Illumina HiSeq 2500. The public reads were quality trimmed at Q25 with fastp and then assembled into clones with MiXCR by TCRdb, keeping productive beta chains. Rows with one shared CDR3 protein collapse into an entry with the most common genes and DNA. This sample holds about 540,000 distinct CDR3 sequences; 20% to 25% were observed only once. The top ten hold about 3% of the sample. In regard to this clonotype: Its antigen has not been determined. Base qualities are not recorded, but no much larger clone differs from it by a single base.

These records were also assigned to another study, of T cells expressing NK-cell markers. As noted in the second study: TCR beta cDNA libraries were made by 5'RACE template switching that added a universal primer site and unique molecular identifiers. In sorted CD3+CD56+NKG2C+, CD3+CD56+NKG2C- and CD3+CD56-NKG2C+ T-cell subsets from several donors, TCR beta-chain repertoires were profiled. Among the eight sequenced donors, only one was HCMV-seronegative, while the other seven were HCMV-seropositive. In several experiments an anti-gammadeltaTCR antibody was added to restrict sorting to alphabetaTCR-expressing T cells. For about 6 donors, the dominant CD3+CD56+NKG2C+ clonotypes were among the top 10 CD8+ clonotypes and accounted for roughly 1.0-7.5% of CD8+ T cells. Those dominant clonotypes were again the most abundant among CD3+CD56-NKG2C+ cells in four donors, at roughly 28.3-65%. Whether the expanded NKG2C-expressing T cell clones were specific for HCMV antigens remained unclear. The study sequenced eight donors, all healthy volunteers chosen at random: three men and five women. HCMV serostatus was determined by detecting HCMV-specific IgG in serum with a commercial ELISA kit. Ficoll density gradient centrifugation was used to isolate peripheral blood mononuclear cells from blood. Magnetic immunoseparation with Miltenyi isolation kits was used to isolate CD4+ and CD8+ T cells from PBMC. cDNA synthesis was primed from the TCR beta constant segment, followed by two successive PCR amplification steps. The libraries were sequenced on Illumina HiSeq 2000/2500, MiSeq or NextSeq, producing 2 x 150 bp reads. MIGEC handled demultiplexing of the reads and grouping by UMI, while MiTCR was used to assemble and quantify clonotypes. Only TCR cDNA sequences supported by at least two reads were kept to exclude erroneous sequences. The tcR package was used for downstream repertoire analysis, with clonotypes matched between fractions based on CDR3 nucleotide sequence plus V segment. VDJmatch was used to annotate antigen specificity against VDJdb, with one amino acid substitution allowed in CDR3.

The chain is assembled from TRBV6-2 or TRBV6-3 and TRBJ1-2; confidence is insufficient to name the D gene. Sequences were derived from CD4+ T cells sorted from PBMCs, sampled roughly 12 days after vaccination. This TCR was sampled from a man in his fifties or sixties who received an inactivated influenza vaccine. Donor details come from another sample of the same person, matched by shared clones. The CDR3 has the sequence CASGRTFGYTF. Read as DNA, the sequence is TGTGCCAGCGGGAGGACTTTTGGCTACACCTTC.